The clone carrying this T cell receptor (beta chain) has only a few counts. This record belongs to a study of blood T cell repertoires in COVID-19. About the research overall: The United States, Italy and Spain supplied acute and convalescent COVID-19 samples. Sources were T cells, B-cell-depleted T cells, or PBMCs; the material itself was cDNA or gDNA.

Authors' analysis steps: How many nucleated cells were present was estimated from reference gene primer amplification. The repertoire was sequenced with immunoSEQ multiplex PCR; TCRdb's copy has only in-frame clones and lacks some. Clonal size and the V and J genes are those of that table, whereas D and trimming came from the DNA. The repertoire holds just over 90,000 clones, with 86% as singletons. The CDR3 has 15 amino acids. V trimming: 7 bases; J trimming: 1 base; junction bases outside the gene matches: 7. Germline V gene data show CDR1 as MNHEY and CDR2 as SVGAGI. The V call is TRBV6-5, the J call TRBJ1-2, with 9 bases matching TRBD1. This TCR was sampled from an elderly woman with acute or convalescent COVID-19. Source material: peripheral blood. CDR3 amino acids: CASTPTDRGNYGYTF. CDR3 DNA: TGTGCCAGCACCCCTACGGACAGGGGTAACTATGGCTACACCTTC.